Listed below are T cell receptor beta chains from one sample, sequenced in a study of human T cells and chemical hapten exposure. TCRdb reprocessed the RACE reads via MiXCR and lists one record per CDR3 protein. The repertoire includes fewer than 85,000 distinct CDR3 sequences, approximately 8% of them detected once, and about 1.4% sits in the top ten. Input material: whole blood. The receptors here all came from a male donor in good health. Some clones in this sample may be carry-over from other donors' samples. The CDR3 runs from the conserved cysteine through the conserved F or W. Fields, in order: V gene, D gene, J gene, clone size, CDR3 DNA, CDR3 protein. D genes are given only for firm matches. Clone size is not always given. Where it is, it says once, few, many or a class for expanded clones.

>TRBV12-3/TRBV12-4|NA|TRBJ2-7|NA
TGTGCCAGCAGCCGACCGGGGGAGTCTGGGTCCTACGAGCAGTACTTC
CASSRPGESGSYEQYF
>TRBV5-1|NA|TRBJ2-3|many
TGCGCCAGCAGCTTGGGCCGTCCTAGCACAGATACGCAGTATTTT
CASSLGRPSTDTQYF
>TRBV24-1|NA|TRBJ1-5|few
TGTGCCACCTCGAGGGGGGTGTTGGGTGTCTGGCCCCAGCATTTT
CATSRGVLGVWPQHF
>TRBV27|TRBD1|TRBJ1-2|NA
TGTGCCAGCAGTTTAGAGGGCAGGGGGCGAGTGACTCTGGGCTACACCTTC
CASSLEGRGRVTLGYTF
>TRBV10-2|NA|TRBJ2-1|NA
TGCGCCAGCAGTCCGACAGTCAATGAGCAGTTCTTC
CASSPTVNEQFF
>TRBV2|NA|TRBJ2-2|many
TGTGCCAGCAGTGAAGACAACTTCGCCGGGGAGCTGTTTTTT
CASSEDNFAGELFF
>TRBV29-1|NA|TRBJ2-3|NA
TGCAGCGTTGAATTCACAGGGATAAGGGATACGCAGTATTTT
CSVEFTGIRDTQYF
>TRBV6-5|TRBD1|TRBJ2-3|NA
TGTGCCACCCTTTGTCCCAGGACAGGGGGCGGCGCAGATACGCAGTATTTT
CATLCPRTGGGADTQYF
>TRBV7-9|TRBD1|TRBJ1-2|NA
TGTGCCAGCAGCTTAGGGACAGGCTTTAACTATGGCTACACCTTC
CASSLGTGFNYGYTF
>TRBV6-5|NA|TRBJ2-7|few
TGTGCCAGCAGTCCGGACGTGACGGCCTACGAGCAGTACTTC
CASSPDVTAYEQYF
>TRBV5-1|NA|TRBJ1-5|NA
TGCGCCAGCAGCTTCTCAGGGGAGGGCAATCAGCCCCAGCATTTT
CASSFSGEGNQPQHF
>TRBV7-9|NA|TRBJ2-2|NA
TGTGCCAGCAGCCGAGTCGGGGAGCTGTTTTTT
CASSRVGELFF
>TRBV7-2|TRBD1|TRBJ1-5|few
TGTGCCAGCAGCCGGACAGGGGGAGCGAGTCAGCCCCAGCATTTT
CASSRTGGASQPQHF
>TRBV20-1|TRBD2|TRBJ2-1|NA
TGCAGTGCTAGAGGAGGAACCGGGACTAGCGGGGGATATGAGCAGTTCTTC
CSARGGTGTSGGYEQFF
>TRBV6-2/TRBV6-3|NA|TRBJ2-7|NA
TGTGCCAGCAGTTACGAGCAAGGGACCAGCCAGAGCTCCTACGAGCAGTACTTC
CASSYEQGTSQSSYEQYF
>TRBV20-1|NA|TRBJ2-1|NA
TGCAGTGCCAGCCCCGATCACTCGGGGAACAATGAGCAGTTCTTC
CSASPDHSGNNEQFF
>TRBV11-2|TRBD1|TRBJ1-2|many
TGTGCCAGCAGCTCGACCCTTGACAGGGTCGGTGGCTACACCTTC
CASSSTLDRVGGYTF
>TRBV20-1|NA|TRBJ2-1|NA
TGCAGTGCTAGAGGTCAGGGAGATTACAATGAGCAGTTCTTC
CSARGQGDYNEQFF
>TRBV13|NA|TRBJ2-5|NA
TGTGCCAGCAGCTTTAGGACGGAGACCCAGTACTTC
CASSFRTETQYF
>TRBV5-1|TRBD2|TRBJ2-7|many
TGCGCCAGCAGTCTACTCCTTAGCGGGAGCTCCTACGAGCAGTACTTC
CASSLLLSGSSYEQYF
>TRBV10-1|NA|TRBJ2-6|NA
TGCGCCAACCCGGACGACAGGCTTGATATTGTCGCCAACGTCCTGACTTTC
CANPDDRLDIVANVLTF
>TRBV28|TRBD1|TRBJ2-6|NA
TGTGCCAGCAGCGGACAGGGGGCGTCTGGGGCCAACGTCCTGACTTTC
CASSGQGASGANVLTF
>TRBV5-4|TRBD1|TRBJ1-1|few
TGTGCCAGCAGCTTCAGGGGGCCGGGGGGCACTGAAGCTTTCTTT
CASSFRGPGGTEAFF
>TRBV9|NA|TRBJ2-5|many
TGTGCCAGCACCCGGACTGATCAAGAGACCCAGTACTTC
CASTRTDQETQYF
>TRBV20-1|TRBD2|TRBJ2-7|few
TGCAGTGCTAGTCGACTAGCGGGGGGGTACGAGCAGTACTTC
CSASRLAGGYEQYF
>TRBV12-3/TRBV12-4|TRBD2|TRBJ2-3|NA
TGTGCCAGCAGTTTACTGGGACTAGCGGGCACAGATACGCAGTATTTT
CASSLLGLAGTDTQYF
>TRBV27|TRBD2|TRBJ2-7|NA
TGTGCCAGCAGTTCCAGCGGGAGTAGCGAGCAGTACTTC
CASSSSGSSEQYF
>TRBV29-1|NA|TRBJ1-1|few
TGCAGCGTTGTGCACTCATGGGATGAAGCTTTCTTT
CSVVHSWDEAFF
>TRBV7-9|NA|TRBJ1-4|few
TGTGCCAGCAGCTTAGAGGCAGGGGCAGCAACTAATGAAAAACTGTTTTTT
CASSLEAGAATNEKLFF
>TRBV5-1|NA|TRBJ1-6|few
TGCGCCAGCAGCTTCGAAGGTTCCCTCTCCTATAATTCACCCCTCCACTTT
CASSFEGSLSYNSPLHF
>TRBV10-3|NA|TRBJ1-2|few
TGTGCCATCATGGACAGACAGGCTAACTATGGCTACACCTTC
CAIMDRQANYGYTF
>TRBV5-1|TRBD2|TRBJ2-2|NA
TGCGCCAGCAGCGGGACTAGGAGAAACACCGGGGAGCTGTTTTTT
CASSGTRRNTGELFF
>TRBV29-1|TRBD1|TRBJ1-1|NA
TGCAGCGTTGCCCGGACAGGGAAGCTGACTGAAGCTTTCTTT
CSVARTGKLTEAFF
>TRBV30|NA|TRBJ1-5|many
TGTGCCTGGAGTGTAAGGGGCAATCAGCCCCAGCATTTT
CAWSVRGNQPQHF
>TRBV7-9|NA|TRBJ2-5|NA
TGTGCCAGCAGCAACCTACAGGCGATCCAAGAGACCCAGTACTTC
CASSNLQAIQETQYF